This TCR beta chain is from a study of Graves' ophthalmopathy and Graves' hyperthyroidism. In regard to this clonotype: Sequence at one end of the junction differs from germline and may be a read error.

The CDR3 extends over 16 amino acids. CDR1 and CDR2 (germline): SGHKS, YYEKEE (reference sequence). The study amplified TCR beta CDR3 regions using RNA transcripts. An opening RT-PCR round employed HTBI primers and preceded a second-round multiplex PCR. Each CDR3 protein is one row after TCRdb ran MiXCR on the multiplex PCR reads. The sample yields hundreds of thousands of distinct CDR3 sequences, roughly two fifths seen once. Sequences were obtained from peripheral blood. The receptor was derived from an adult man with Graves' ophthalmopathy. The rearrangement uses TRBV5-5 and TRBJ2-7; D may correspond to TRBD1 or TRBD2 (5 bases each). The DNA for the CDR3 is TGTGCCTGCAGCAGATCGTCCGGGACGGTCTCCTACGAGCAGTACTTC. Its translation is CACSRSSGTVSYEQYF. Drawing the rest from reference TRBV5-5 and TRBJ2-7, the complete variable domain is DAGVTQSPTHLIKTRGQQVTLRCSPISGHKSVSWYQQVLGQGPQFIFQYYEKEERGRGNFPDRFSARQFPNYSSELNVNALLLGDSALYLCACSRSSGTVSYEQYFGPGTRLTVT.